Below are 27 T cell receptor beta chains sequenced from a single sample in a study of T cells in localized non-small cell lung cancer. Method: immunoSEQ multiplex PCR; TCRdb's copy keeps in-frame clones and lacks some. The table shows 20,000 to 30,000 clones, with about 88% occurring only once. The specimen was peripheral blood, collected before any cancer treatment. These receptors were obtained from a female donor older than 55 with stage I lung adenocarcinoma.

This clone was counted a single time. The chain uses TRBV4-1 and TRBJ1-2, with 7 bases identical to TRBD1. V dropped 4 bases and J dropped 7; count of bases not matched to a gene: 12. Germline-derived CDR1 and CDR2 are MGHRA and YSYEKL. CDR3 length: 15 residues. The CDR3 region is CASSPTGPLRGGYTF. For the CDR3, the DNA is TGCGCCAGCAGCCCGACAGGGCCCTTGAGAGGTGGCTACACCTTC.

This rearrangement joins TRBV11-3 to TRBJ2-1; D possibly corresponds to TRBD2 (7 bases). CDR3 size: 13 residues. The germline V gene has CDR1 SGHNT and CDR2 YENEEA. The V and J ends lost 5 bases and 7 bases respectively, with 12 bases between them. In nucleotides, the CDR3 is TGTGCCAGCAGCCGGGGGGCTAGAAATGAGCAGTTCTTC. Translation gives CASSRGARNEQFF.

The chain carries TRBV28 and TRBJ2-2; D possibly corresponds to TRBD1 (6 bases). The germline V gene has CDR1 MDHEN and CDR2 SYDVKM. V gave up 5 bases and J gave up 6 bases, with 19 bases separating them. The length of the CDR3 is 16 residues. The CDR3 DNA reads TGTGCCAGCAGTCAGAGCCAGGGGCGAGGGGCCGGGGAGCTGTTTTTT. Translating it yields CASSQSQGRGAGELFF.

The rearrangement joins TRBV2 to TRBJ1-4, with unresolved D. CDR3 length: 16 amino acids. With 4 bases removed from V and 0 bases from J, the gap between germline ends came to 12 bases. Germline V gives CDR1 SNHLY, CDR2 FYNNEI. CDR3 loop: CASSAWTVATNEKLFF. CDR3 coding DNA: TGTGCCAGCAGTGCCTGGACCGTTGCAACTAATGAAAAACTGTTTTTT.

This clone has a single count. The rearrangement joins TRBV10-2 to TRBJ2-1; D is uncertain. The germline V gene encodes CDR1 WSHSY and CDR2 SAAADI. The CDR3 is 12 amino acids. Trimming took off 4 bases at V and 2 bases at J, with 3 bases between the two ends. CDR3 protein: CASSVTYNEQFF. CDR3 nucleotides: TGCGCCAGCAGTGTGACCTACAATGAGCAGTTCTTC.

V is TRBV29-1 and J is TRBJ2-2; TRBD1 agrees at 9 bases. V was pared by 4 bases and J by 1 base, with 1 base of the junction left unmatched. Germline CDR1 reads SQVTM; CDR2 reads ANQGSEA. The CDR3 contains 14 residues. CDR3 protein: CSVVTGGNTGELFF. Written as DNA, the CDR3 is TGCAGCGTTGTGACAGGGGGGAACACCGGGGAGCTGTTTTTT.

J is TRBJ2-7 and V is TRBV9, with D perhaps matching TRBD2 (5 bases). This CDR3 has 15 residues. Germline values: CDR1 SGDLS, CDR2 YYNGEE. V lost 4 bases and J 0 bases, leaving 14 bases between the germline ends. CDR3 DNA: TGTGCCAGCAGCCCGGATGGAGGACCCTCCTACGAGCAGTACTTC. It translates to CASSPDGGPSYEQYF.

This chain connects TRBV30 to TRBJ2-4; 8 positions match TRBD2. The CDR3 sequence is 20 residues long. Germline V gene sequence: CDR1 GTSNPN, CDR2 SVGIG (reference sequence). With V trimmed by 0 bases and J by 0 bases, 16 bases remained unmatched. CDR3 bases: TGTGCCTGGAGTGTACGGCCGGGGGGGGAAGCGGAGCTAGCCAAAAACATTCAGTACTTC. As protein: CAWSVRPGGEAELAKNIQYF.

The chain couples TRBV29-1 to TRBJ2-5; TRBD1 or TRBD2 may be the D gene (6 bases each). CDR1 and CDR2 from the germline V gene are SQVTM and ANQGSEA. The CDR3 runs 13 residues. V gave up 6 bases and J gave up 3 bases, with 14 bases separating them. CDR3 loop: CSVQQGGEETQYF. CDR3 nucleotides: TGCAGCGTCCAACAGGGAGGTGAAGAGACCCAGTACTTC.

The V gene is TRBV5-5, the J gene TRBJ1-5; the D gene is possibly TRBD1 (6 bases). V lost 4 bases, J lost 5 bases, and 13 bases lay in between. Germline V gives CDR1 SGHKS, CDR2 YYEKEE (reference sequence). The length of the CDR3 is 14 residues. The CDR3 DNA reads TGTGCCAGCAGCACCGGGACAATGGATCAGCCCCAGCATTTT. This sequence encodes CASSTGTMDQPQHF.

This clone has more than one count but fewer than ten. CDR3 loop: CASSQPQTGGTEAFF. The CDR3 nucleotides are TGTGCCAGCAGCCAACCCCAGACAGGGGGGACTGAAGCTTTCTTT. The chain joins TRBV4-2 to TRBJ1-1; 9 bases align to TRBD1. This CDR3 comprises 15 residues. Germline lookup yields CDR1 LGHNA and CDR2 YNFKEQ. Losses at the gene ends were 2 bases for V and 5 bases for J; bases not matched to a gene: 6.

In its sample, this clone was seen once. The V call is TRBV5-5, the J call TRBJ2-2; D ambiguous. Germline V gives CDR1 SGHKS, CDR2 YYEKEE (reference sequence). The CDR3 loop spans 14 amino acids. Trimming left V 0 bases short and J 1 base short, with 4 bases between. The DNA of the CDR3 is TGTGCCAGCAGCTTGGTCTGGAACACCGGGGAGCTGTTTTTT. This translates into CASSLVWNTGELFF.

The chain employs TRBV15 and TRBJ2-7; no definite D call. Germline V gene lookup returns CDR1 LNHNV and CDR2 YYDKDF (reference sequence). Trimming removed 0 bases from V and 2 bases from J, with 11 bases in between. The CDR3 has 15 residues. The CDR3 DNA sequence: TGTGCCACCAGCAGAGACGTCAACAGACCCTACGAGCAGTACTTC. Protein product: CATSRDVNRPYEQYF.

CDR3 sequence: CASSLLQTGGKQETQYF. The CDR3 nucleotides are TGTGCCAGCAGTTTACTCCAGACGGGAGGGAAGCAAGAGACCCAGTACTTC. V is TRBV28 and J is TRBJ2-5; 8 bases match TRBD2. This CDR3 region has 17 residues. The V gene's germline CDR1 is MDHEN and CDR2 SYDVKM. V lost 2 bases to trimming and J lost 2 bases; unmatched junction nucleotides: 10.

The V call is TRBV7-2, the J call TRBJ2-1; D gene ambiguous. The V end lost 3 bases, the J end lost 8 bases, and 14 bases lay between the germline ends. This CDR3 comprises 14 residues. CDR1 is SGHTA and CDR2 is FQGNSA in the germline V gene. CDR3 sequence: CASSFRRLPDEQFF. The CDR3 coding sequence is TGTGCCAGCAGCTTCCGTAGGTTACCCGATGAGCAGTTCTTC. Together with reference TRBV7-2 and TRBJ2-1, the CDR3 gives the full variable domain: GAGVSQSPSNKVTEKGKDVELRCDPISGHTALYWYRQSLGQGLEFLIYFQGNSAPDKSGLPSDRFSAERTGGSVSTLTIQRTQQEDSAVYLCASSFRRLPDEQFFGPGTRLTVL.

CDR3 in DNA: TGCGCCAGCAGCTTGGCGGGGTATTCACCCCTCCACTTT. Protein product: CASSLAGYSPLHF. The rearrangement uses TRBV5-1 and TRBJ1-6, with unresolved D. Germline CDR1 SGHRS, CDR2 YFSETQ. With 0 bases removed from V and 8 bases from J, the gap between germline ends came to 6 bases. This CDR3 is built from 13 residues. The full variable domain, completed using reference TRBV5-1 and TRBJ1-6, is KAGVTQTPRYLIKTRGQQVTLSCSPISGHRSVSWYQQTPGQGLQFLFEYFSETQRNKGNFPGRFSGRQFSNSRSEMNVSTLELGDSALYLCASSLAGYSPLHFGNGTRLTVT.

This clone was picked up one time. The chain carries TRBV4-1 and TRBJ2-1, with TRBD2 matching over 13 bases. The CDR3 totals 14 residues. CDR1 and CDR2 (germline): MGHRA, YSYEKL. The J segment lost 8 bases and the V segment lost 4 bases, leaving 2 bases of the junction unmatched. CDR3 sequence: CASSRGLAGHEQFF. Written as DNA, the CDR3 is TGCGCCAGCAGCCGGGGACTAGCGGGACATGAGCAGTTCTTC.

The chain links TRBV4-1 to TRBJ2-7; TRBD1 agrees at 7 bases. The CDR3 is 17 residues long. Germline CDR1 reads MGHRA; CDR2 reads YSYEKL. With V trimmed by 2 bases and J by 0 bases, 10 bases remained unmatched. The CDR3 DNA sequence: TGCGCCAGCAGCCAATTCCCCGGGACAGCGAGCTCCTACGAGCAGTACTTC. Its protein product is CASSQFPGTASSYEQYF.

The J gene is TRBJ2-1, the V gene TRBV7-8; no firm D call. V was shortened by 1 base and J by 0 bases, with 7 bases between the two germline ends. Germline values: CDR1 SGHVS, CDR2 FQNEAQ. This CDR3 contains 15 residues. CDR3 nucleotide sequence: TGTGCCAGCAGCTTAGGTTCTAGCTCCTACAATGAGCAGTTCTTC. Translated, it gives CASSLGSSSYNEQFF.

The chain has TRBV19 and TRBJ2-7; unclear D gene. The CDR3 runs to 13 residues. V was trimmed by 0 bases and J by 7 bases, leaving 10 bases between them. Germline assignment: CDR1 LNHDA and CDR2 SQIVND (reference sequence). The CDR3: CASSIEERKEQYF. The DNA for the CDR3 is TGTGCCAGTAGTATAGAGGAGCGAAAGGAGCAGTACTTC.

The chain employs TRBV6-1 and TRBJ2-1; perhaps TRBD1 as D (5 bases). Germline V gives CDR1 MNHNS, CDR2 SASEGT. V gave up 4 bases and J gave up 7 bases, with 17 bases separating them. The length of the CDR3 is 15 residues. The CDR3 region has the DNA TGTGCCAGCAGTGTAGTGGGAAGGGGTGCGAATGAGCAGTTCTTC. Its translation is CASSVVGRGANEQFF.

This chain uses TRBV19 with TRBJ2-1, with TRBD2 identical over 12 bases. V was pared by 6 bases and J by 7 bases, with 1 base of the junction left unmatched. Germline CDR1 LNHDA, CDR2 SQIVND (reference sequence). This CDR3 has 13 amino acids. CDR3 sequence (DNA): TGTGCCAGTAGGACTAGCGGGAGAAATGAGCAGTTCTTC. Amino acid sequence: CASRTSGRNEQFF.

The J gene is TRBJ1-5, the V gene TRBV6-1; D is ambiguous. The V end was cut by 11 bases, the J end by 0 bases, with 17 bases between. Germline-derived CDR1 and CDR2 are MNHNS and SASEGT. CDR3 length: 15 amino acids. The CDR3: CAPWRGIYSNQPQHF. CDR3 sequence (DNA): TGTGCCCCGTGGAGAGGGATTTATAGCAATCAGCCCCAGCATTTT.

The J gene is TRBJ1-2, the V gene TRBV5-1; 10 bases align to TRBD1. There are 14 residues in the CDR3. CDR1 is SGHRS, CDR2 YFSETQ, per germline. V shed 4 bases and J 3 bases; nucleotides not matched to a gene: 3. CDR3: CASSPGTGDYGYTF. For the CDR3, the DNA is TGCGCCAGCAGCCCAGGGACAGGGGACTATGGCTACACCTTC.

The sample holds a few counts of this clone. The V gene is TRBV7-9, the J gene TRBJ2-5; D not resolved. The V end was cut by 3 bases, the J end by 7 bases, with 15 bases between. This CDR3 is built from 14 residues. Germline lookup yields CDR1 SEHNR and CDR2 FQNEAQ (reference sequence). CDR3 amino acids: CASSFPGSSGTQYF. The CDR3 DNA is TGTGCCAGCAGCTTCCCAGGCTCCAGTGGGACCCAGTACTTC.

CDR3 bases: TGTGCCAGCAGCAGAACTAGCGACTCCTACAATGAGCAGTTCTTC. Translated, it gives CASSRTSDSYNEQFF. The chain recombines TRBV7-3 with TRBJ2-1; 7 bases fit TRBD2. The CDR3 covers 15 residues. Trimming cost V 5 bases and J 0 bases; bases outside gene matches: 4. Germline lookup yields CDR1 SGHTA and CDR2 FQGTGA.

The chain carries TRBV10-1 and TRBJ2-3; TRBD1 might be the D (6 bases). This CDR3 has 16 residues. Trimming stripped 0 bases from V and 1 base from J, with 11 bases between. From germline, CDR1 is WNHNN and CDR2 SYGVQD (reference sequence). The CDR3 nucleotides are TGCGCCAGCAGTGAGTCTGGCAGGGGCGGCACAGATACGCAGTATTTT. Translated, it gives CASSESGRGGTDTQYF.